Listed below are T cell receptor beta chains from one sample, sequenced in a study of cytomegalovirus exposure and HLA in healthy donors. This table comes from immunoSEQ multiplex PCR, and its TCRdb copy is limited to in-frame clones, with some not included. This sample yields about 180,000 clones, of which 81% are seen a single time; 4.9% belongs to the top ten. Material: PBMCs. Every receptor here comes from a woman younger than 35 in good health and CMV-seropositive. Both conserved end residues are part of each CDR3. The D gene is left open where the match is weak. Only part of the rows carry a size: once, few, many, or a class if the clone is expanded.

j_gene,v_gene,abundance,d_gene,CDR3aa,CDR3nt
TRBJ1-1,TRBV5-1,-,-,CASSLNRDTEAFF,TGCGCCAGCAGCTTGAACCGGGACACTGAAGCTTTCTTT
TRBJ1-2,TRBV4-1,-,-,CASSLPARGDYGYTF,TGCGCCAGCAGCCTGCCGGCTCGGGGTGACTATGGCTACACCTTC
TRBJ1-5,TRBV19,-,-,CASSIDLAGYSNQPQHF,TGTGCCAGTAGTATAGATCTCGCAGGATATAGCAATCAGCCCCAGCATTTT
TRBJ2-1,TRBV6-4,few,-,CASSDSIDTSNEQFF,TGTGCCAGCAGTGACTCGATTGATACTAGCAATGAGCAGTTCTTC
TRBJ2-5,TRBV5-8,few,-,CASSFDSEETQYF,TGTGCCAGCAGCTTTGACAGCGAAGAGACCCAGTACTTC
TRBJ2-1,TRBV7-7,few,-,CASSLNQGNEQFF,TGTGCTAGCAGCTTAAACCAGGGCAATGAGCAGTTCTTC
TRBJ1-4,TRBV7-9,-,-,CASKSREKLFF,TGTGCCAGTAAGTCTCGGGAAAAACTGTTTTTT
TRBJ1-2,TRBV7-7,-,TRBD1,CASSPIRTGPGYTF,TGTGCTAGCAGCCCAATTAGGACAGGGCCGGGCTACACCTTC
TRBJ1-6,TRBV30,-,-,CAWRSYQRYNSPLHF,TGTGCCTGGAGAAGCTACCAAAGATATAATTCACCCCTCCACTTT
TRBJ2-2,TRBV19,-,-,CASSIWGGDFSGELFF,TGTGCCAGTAGTATATGGGGGGGCGACTTCTCCGGGGAGCTGTTTTTT
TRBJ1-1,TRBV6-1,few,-,CASSEFNEAFF,TGTGCCAGCAGTGAGTTCAATGAAGCTTTCTTT
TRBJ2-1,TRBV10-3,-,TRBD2,CAIFAGDLHNEQFF,TGTGCCATCTTCGCGGGGGACCTTCACAATGAGCAGTTCTTC
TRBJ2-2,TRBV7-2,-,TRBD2,CASSFRPPSSGGTGELFF,TGTGCCAGCAGCTTCCGCCCTCCATCTAGCGGGGGTACCGGGGAGCTGTTTTTT
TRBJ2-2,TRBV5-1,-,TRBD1,CASSLEGQGNTGELFF,TGCGCCAGCAGCTTGGAGGGACAGGGAAACACCGGGGAGCTGTTTTTT